This is a list of T cell receptor beta chains from one sample in a study of OX40 agonist ivuxolimab in advanced cancers. Some clones are missing from TCRdb's copy, which holds only in-frame ones; the method was immunoSEQ multiplex PCR. The repertoire consists of 100,000 or so clones, with more than 95% occurring once and the leading ten covering roughly 2%. This specimen was CD4+ or CD8+ T cells sorted from blood, taken in a trial of the OX40 agonist ivuxolimab. The source is an adult with an advanced solid tumor such as melanoma, head and neck, liver or kidney cancer. Both conserved end residues are trimmed from each CDR3. The size field is filled for only some rows; it gives once, few, many or a size class.

v_gene: TRBV28
len: 12
abundance: .
CDR3aa: ASSPAEGASEQY

v_gene: TRBV6-4
len: 13
abundance: few
CDR3aa: ASSPGQGETGELF

v_gene: TRBV6-1
len: 12
abundance: .
CDR3aa: ASRRRGGTGELF

v_gene: TRBV5-6
len: 11
abundance: once
CDR3aa: ASSPTGTGELF

v_gene: TRBV7-6
len: 12
abundance: .
CDR3aa: ASSLELDSYEQY

v_gene: TRBV5-4
len: 9
abundance: .
CDR3aa: ASSIDYGYT

v_gene: TRBV27
len: 12
abundance: .
CDR3aa: ASSVATSTYEQY

v_gene: TRBV25-1
len: 11
abundance: .
CDR3aa: ASSGQIGQPQH

v_gene: TRBV11-2
len: 13
abundance: .
CDR3aa: ASSFSGTNTGELF

v_gene: TRBV23-1
len: 13
abundance: .
CDR3aa: ASSQSAGQPYEQY

v_gene: TRBV11-2
len: 11
abundance: once
CDR3aa: ASSLDVPYEQY

v_gene: TRBV5-5
len: 10
abundance: .
CDR3aa: ASSLVPTEAF

v_gene: TRBV19
len: 13
abundance: .
CDR3aa: ASSMGLAGGTEQF

v_gene: TRBV6-4
len: 14
abundance: .
CDR3aa: ASSDSGRMSYNEQF

v_gene: TRBV27
len: 13
abundance: .
CDR3aa: ASRTGLSSYNEQF

v_gene: TRBV9
len: 13
abundance: .
CDR3aa: ASSLAAGLDYEQY

v_gene: TRBV30
len: 13
abundance: .
CDR3aa: AWSVGQVYNEKLF

v_gene: TRBV10-1
len: 12
abundance: .
CDR3aa: ASNLRARFEKLF

v_gene: TRBV7-9
len: 11
abundance: .
CDR3aa: ASSWGSNTEAF

v_gene: TRBV7-3
len: 11
abundance: .
CDR3aa: ASSSALYNEQF